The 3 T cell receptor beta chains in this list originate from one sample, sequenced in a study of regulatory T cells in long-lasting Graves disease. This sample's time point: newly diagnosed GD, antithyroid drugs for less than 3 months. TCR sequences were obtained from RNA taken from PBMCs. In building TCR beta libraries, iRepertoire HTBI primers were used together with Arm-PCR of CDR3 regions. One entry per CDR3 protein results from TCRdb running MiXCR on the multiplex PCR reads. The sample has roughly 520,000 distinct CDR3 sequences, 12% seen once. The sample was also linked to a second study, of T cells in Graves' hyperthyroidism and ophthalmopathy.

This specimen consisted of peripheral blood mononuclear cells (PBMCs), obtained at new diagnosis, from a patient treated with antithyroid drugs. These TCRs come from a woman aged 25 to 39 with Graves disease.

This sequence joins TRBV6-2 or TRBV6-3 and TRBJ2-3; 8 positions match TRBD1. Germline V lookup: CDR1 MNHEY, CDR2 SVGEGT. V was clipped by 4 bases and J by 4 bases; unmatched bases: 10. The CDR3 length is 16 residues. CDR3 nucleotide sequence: TGTGCCAGCAGTTTTCCAGGGGGCAGTAGGGCAGATACGCAGTATTTT. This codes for CASSFPGGSRADTQYF.

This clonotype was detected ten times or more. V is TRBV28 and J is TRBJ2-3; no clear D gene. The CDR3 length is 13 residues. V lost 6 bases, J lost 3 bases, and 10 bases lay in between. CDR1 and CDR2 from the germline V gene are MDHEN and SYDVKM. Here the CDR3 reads CASSSLLTDTQYF. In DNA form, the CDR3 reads TGTGCCAGCAGCTCCTTGTTGACAGATACGCAGTATTTT.

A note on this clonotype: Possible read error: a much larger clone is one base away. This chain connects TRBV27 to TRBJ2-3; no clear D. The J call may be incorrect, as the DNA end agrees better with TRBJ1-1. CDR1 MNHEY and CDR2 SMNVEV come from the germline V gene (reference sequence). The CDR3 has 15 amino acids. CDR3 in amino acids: CASTPGLRPPGEAFF. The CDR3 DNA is TGTGCCAGCACCCCCGGGTTACGGCCCCCCGGGGAAGCTTTCTTT.